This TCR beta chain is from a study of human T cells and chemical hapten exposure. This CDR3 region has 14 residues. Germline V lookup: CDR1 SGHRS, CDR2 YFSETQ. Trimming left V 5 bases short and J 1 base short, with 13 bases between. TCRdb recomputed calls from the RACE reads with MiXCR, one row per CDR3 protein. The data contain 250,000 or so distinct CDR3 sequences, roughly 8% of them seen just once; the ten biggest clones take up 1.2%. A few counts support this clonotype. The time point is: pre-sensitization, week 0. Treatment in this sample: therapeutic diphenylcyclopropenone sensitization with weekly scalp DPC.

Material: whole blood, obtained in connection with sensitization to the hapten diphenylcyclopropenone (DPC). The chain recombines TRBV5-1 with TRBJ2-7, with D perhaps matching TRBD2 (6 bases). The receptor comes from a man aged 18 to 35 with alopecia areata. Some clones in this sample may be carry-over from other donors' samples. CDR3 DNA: TGCGCCAGCAGTTCCAATGGAGGGTCCTACGAGCAGTACTTC. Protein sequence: CASSSNGGSYEQYF.